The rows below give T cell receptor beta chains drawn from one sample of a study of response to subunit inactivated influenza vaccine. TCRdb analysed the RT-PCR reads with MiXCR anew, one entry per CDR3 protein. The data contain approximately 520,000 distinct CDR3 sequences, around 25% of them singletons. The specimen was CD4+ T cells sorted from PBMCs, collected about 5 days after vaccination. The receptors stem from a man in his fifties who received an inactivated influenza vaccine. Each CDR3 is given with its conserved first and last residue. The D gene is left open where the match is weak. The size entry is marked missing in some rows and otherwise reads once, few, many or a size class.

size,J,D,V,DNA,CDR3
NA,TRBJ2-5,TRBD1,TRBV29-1,TGCAGCGTGGGACAGGTCAAAGAGACCCAGTACTTC,CSVGQVKETQYF
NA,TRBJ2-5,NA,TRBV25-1,TGTGCCAGCAGTGGACTTGTTGAGACCCAGTACTTC,CASSGLVETQYF
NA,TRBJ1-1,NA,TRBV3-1,TGTGCCAGCAGCCAAGAGACGGGGACATGGAACACTGAAGCTTTCTTT,CASSQETGTWNTEAFF
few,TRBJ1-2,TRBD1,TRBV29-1,TGCAGCGTTGCCGGGACAGGGCGTGGCTACACCTTC,CSVAGTGRGYTF
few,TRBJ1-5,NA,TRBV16,TGTGCCAGCAGCCAATGGGCCATTTATAGCAATCAGCCCCAGCATTTT,CASSQWAIYSNQPQHF
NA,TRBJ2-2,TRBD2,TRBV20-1,TGCAGTGCTAGAGATCATGGACTAGCGGGGGGGCAGGACACCGGGGAGCTGTTTTTT,CSARDHGLAGGQDTGELFF
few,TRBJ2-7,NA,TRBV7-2,TGTGCCAGCAGCTCCACCCCCTCCTACGAGCAGTACTTC,CASSSTPSYEQYF
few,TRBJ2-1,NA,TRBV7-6,TGTGCCAGCAGCCTCACCGGGACTGCCTCCTACAATGAGCAGTTCTTC,CASSLTGTASYNEQFF
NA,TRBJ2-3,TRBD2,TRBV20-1,TGCAGTGCTTCCTCGGCTAGCGGGAGGAGATATATCACAGATACGCAGTATTTT,CSASSASGRRYITDTQYF
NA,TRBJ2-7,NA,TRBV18,TGTGCCAGCTCACCATCGGCAGGGAGCACGACCTACGAGCAGTACTTC,CASSPSAGSTTYEQYF
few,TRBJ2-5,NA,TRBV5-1,TGCGCCAGCAGCGCCGGACTCCAAGAGACCCAGTACTTC,CASSAGLQETQYF
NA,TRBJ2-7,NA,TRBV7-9,TGTGCCAGCAGCGGCGGGACAAGAGGGTACGAGCAGTACTTC,CASSGGTRGYEQYF
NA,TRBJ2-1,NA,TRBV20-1,TGCAGTGCTAGAGACCCCGTCATGAACTCCTACAATGAGCAGTTCTTC,CSARDPVMNSYNEQFF
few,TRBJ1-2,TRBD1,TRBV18,TGTGCCAGCTCACCTAGGACAGGGGACAGAGGCTACACCTTC,CASSPRTGDRGYTF
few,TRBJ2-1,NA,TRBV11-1,TGTGCCAGCAGCTTATGGGGCGGTGAGCAGTTCTTC,CASSLWGGEQFF
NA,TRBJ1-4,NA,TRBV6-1,TGTGCCAGCAGAGAGGGACTGATTAATGAAAAACTGTTTTTT,CASREGLINEKLFF
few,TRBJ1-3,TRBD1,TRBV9,TGTGCCAGCAGCGTAGCGACAGGGCCTGGAAACACCATATATTTT,CASSVATGPGNTIYF
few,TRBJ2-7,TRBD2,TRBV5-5,TGTGCCAGCAGCTTGCGGGCTAGCGGGGGTCACTTGGGGGAGCAGTACTTC,CASSLRASGGHLGEQYF
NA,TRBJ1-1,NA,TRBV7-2,TGTGCCAGCAGTTACTTCCGCGGGAAAGCTGAAGCTTTCTTT,CASSYFRGKAEAFF
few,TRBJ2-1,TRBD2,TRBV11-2,TGTGCCAGCAGTCGCGGGAGGTCAAATGAGCAGTTCTTC,CASSRGRSNEQFF
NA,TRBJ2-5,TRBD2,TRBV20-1,TGCAGTGCTCCGCCGTTCCTAGCGGGGGAACAAGAGACCCAGTACTTC,CSAPPFLAGEQETQYF
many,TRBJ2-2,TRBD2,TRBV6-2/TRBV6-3,TGTGCCAGCAGACCAAGAACCTTAGCGGGAGATCAGGGGGAGCTGTTTTTT,CASRPRTLAGDQGELFF
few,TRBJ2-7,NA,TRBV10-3,TGTGCCACTCAGACGGAAATCTACTACGAGCAGTACTTC,CATQTEIYYEQYF
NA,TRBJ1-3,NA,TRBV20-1,TGCAGTGCCCAGTATGGTGCTGATCATGGAAACACCATATATTTT,CSAQYGADHGNTIYF
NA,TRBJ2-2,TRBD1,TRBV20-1,TGCAGTGCAAGGGGGCCCGGGTGGACCGGGGAGCTGTTTTTT,CSARGPGWTGELFF
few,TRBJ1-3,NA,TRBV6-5,TGTGCCAGCAGTTACTCAGAGGGTGGAAACACCATATATTTT,CASSYSEGGNTIYF
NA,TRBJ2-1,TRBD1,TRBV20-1,TGCTGTGCTAATACACCAAACAGGGGGCTAAGGCATGAGCAGTTCTTC,CCANTPNRGLRHEQFF
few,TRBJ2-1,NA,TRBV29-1,TGCAGCGTGGAATACAATGAGCAGTTCTTC,CSVEYNEQFF
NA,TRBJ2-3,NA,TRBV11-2,TGTGCCAGCAGCTCAGCTTATGGGACAGATACGCAGTATTTT,CASSSAYGTDTQYF
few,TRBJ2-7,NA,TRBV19,TGTGCCAGTAGTACAGGGTTCTACGAGCAGTACTTC,CASSTGFYEQYF
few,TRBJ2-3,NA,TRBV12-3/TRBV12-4,TGTGCCAGCAGTCCCTCTCCAGGAGGGGGCACAGATACGCAGTATTTT,CASSPSPGGGTDTQYF
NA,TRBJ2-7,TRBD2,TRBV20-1,TGCAGTGCTAGAGGGCCGACGGGGGGATGGACCGAGCAGTACTTC,CSARGPTGGWTEQYF
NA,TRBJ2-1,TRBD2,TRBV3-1,TGTGCCAGCGCCCGCGGGGGGAGGAGTGAGCAGTTCTTC,CASARGGRSEQFF
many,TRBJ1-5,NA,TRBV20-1,TGCAGTGCTAGAGTGGGTAATAGCAATCAGCCCCAGCATTTT,CSARVGNSNQPQHF
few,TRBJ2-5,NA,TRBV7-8,TGTGCCAGCAGCTTAGTCCTCGGGGCCCAAGAGACCCAGTACTTC,CASSLVLGAQETQYF
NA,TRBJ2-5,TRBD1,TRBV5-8,TGTGCCAGCAGCCAGGATGCGTGGACAGGCCAAGAGACCCAGTACTTC,CASSQDAWTGQETQYF